This T cell receptor (beta chain) was captured by sequencing in a study of shared clonotypes between healthy human individuals. Background on the study: Three plates were used per donor for CD4 naive, three for CD4 memory, two for CD8 naive and one for CD8 memory. Study-level findings and limits: Rarefaction curves obtained for sorted subsets showed sequencing incomplete despite large depth.

Healthy HIV-negative adults with no recent acute infections or vaccinations were recruited as donors. The table came from immunoSEQ multiplex PCR; TCRdb's copy has only in-frame clones and leaves some out. The table lists some 2,000,000 clones, roughly 95% of them singletons. Comments on this clone: Its cognate antigen is unknown.

Germline CDR1 is SGHDT and CDR2 is YYEEEE. This CDR3 is built from 15 residues. V gave up 0 bases and J gave up 1 base, with 7 bases separating them. Source material: naive CD4+ T cells sorted from blood. Subset reported: CD45RA+ positively selected. The TCR sequence derives from a young man in good health. V and J are TRBV5-6 and TRBJ2-2, with a tentative D call TRBD2 (6 bases). The CDR3 sequence is CASSLGDWNTGELFF. In DNA, the CDR3 is TGTGCCAGCAGCTTGGGGGACTGGAACACCGGGGAGCTGTTTTTT.